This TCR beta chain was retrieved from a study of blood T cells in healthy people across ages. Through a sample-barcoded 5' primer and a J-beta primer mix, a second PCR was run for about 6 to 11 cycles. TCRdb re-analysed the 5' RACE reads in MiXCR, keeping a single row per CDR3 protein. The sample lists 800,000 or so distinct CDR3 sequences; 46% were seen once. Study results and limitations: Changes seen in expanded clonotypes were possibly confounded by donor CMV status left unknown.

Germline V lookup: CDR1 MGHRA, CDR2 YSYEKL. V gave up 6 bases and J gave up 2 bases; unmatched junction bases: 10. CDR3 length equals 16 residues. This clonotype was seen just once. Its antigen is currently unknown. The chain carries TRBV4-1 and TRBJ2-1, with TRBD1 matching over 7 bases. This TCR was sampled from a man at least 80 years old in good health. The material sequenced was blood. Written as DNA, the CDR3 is TGCGCCAGCAGTAAAGGCCGGGACAGCACCTACAATGAGCAGTTCTTC. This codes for CASSKGRDSTYNEQFF.